This is a list of T cell receptor beta chains from one sample in a study of cytomegalovirus exposure and HLA in healthy donors. Some clones are missing from TCRdb's copy, which holds only in-frame ones; the method was immunoSEQ multiplex PCR. The sample includes fewer than 250,000 clones, roughly four fifths of them seen just once. The sequencing input was PBMCs. The receptors derive from a girl under 18 in good health and CMV-seronegative. CDR3s include the opening cysteine and the closing phenylalanine or tryptophan. The order of the fields is CDR3 DNA, CDR3 protein, D gene, J gene, clone size, V gene. D genes are given only for firm matches. Not all rows give a size; the values are once, few, many and, for expanded clones, a class.

CDR3 DNA: TGTGCCAGCAGCAAATACTTGACAGGGTTCACCGGGGAGCTGTTTTTT
CDR3 protein: CASSKYLTGFTGELFF
D gene: TRBD1
J gene: TRBJ2-2
clone size: .
V gene: TRBV7-2

CDR3 DNA: TGTGCCACCAGAGGGGGCGGCTACGAGCAGTACTTC
CDR3 protein: CATRGGGYEQYF
D gene: TRBD1
J gene: TRBJ2-7
clone size: .
V gene: TRBV15

CDR3 DNA: TGTGCCAGCTCACCAGCCTGGGGGGGCTACGAGCAGTACTTC
CDR3 protein: CASSPAWGGYEQYF
D gene: TRBD2
J gene: TRBJ2-7
clone size: .
V gene: TRBV18

CDR3 DNA: TGTGCCAGAGGACTAGCCGGTTACGAGCAGTACTTC
CDR3 protein: CARGLAGYEQYF
D gene: TRBD2
J gene: TRBJ2-7
clone size: .
V gene: TRBV2

CDR3 DNA: TGTGCCAGCAGCTTAACCCTGATCGGGGGGGCCCCGGGGCGTACGCAGTATTTT
CDR3 protein: CASSLTLIGGAPGRTQYF
D gene: TRBD2
J gene: TRBJ2-3
clone size: .
V gene: TRBV7-3

CDR3 DNA: TGCGCCAGCAGCTCGGGACAGAGCTACGAGCAGTACTTC
CDR3 protein: CASSSGQSYEQYF
D gene: TRBD1
J gene: TRBJ2-7
clone size: .
V gene: TRBV5-1

CDR3 DNA: TGTGCCAGTAGTATAGAGGGGCTAGCGGGGTACAATGAGCAGTTCTTC
CDR3 protein: CASSIEGLAGYNEQFF
D gene: TRBD2
J gene: TRBJ2-1
clone size: .
V gene: TRBV19

CDR3 DNA: TGCGCCAGCAGTTACTCGGGACAGGGGTACGAGCAGTACTTC
CDR3 protein: CASSYSGQGYEQYF
D gene: TRBD1
J gene: TRBJ2-7
clone size: .
V gene: TRBV10-2

CDR3 DNA: TGTGCCAGCAGCCCTTCAACCGGGGAGGAAAAATACGAGCAGTACTTC
CDR3 protein: CASSPSTGEEKYEQYF
D gene: .
J gene: TRBJ2-7
clone size: .
V gene: TRBV5-8

CDR3 DNA: TGTGCCAGCAGCTACGGGGGTGCCCTCCCCTACGAGCAGTACTTC
CDR3 protein: CASSYGGALPYEQYF
D gene: .
J gene: TRBJ2-7
clone size: .
V gene: TRBV27

CDR3 DNA: TGTGCCAGCAGCCCCAAGGCGGGGGGAAAACTGTTTTTT
CDR3 protein: CASSPKAGGKLFF
D gene: .
J gene: TRBJ1-4
clone size: few
V gene: TRBV7-2

CDR3 DNA: TGTGCCAGCAGTTACTCCTTTTCAGAGACCCAGTACTTC
CDR3 protein: CASSYSFSETQYF
D gene: .
J gene: TRBJ2-5
clone size: .
V gene: TRBV6-6

CDR3 DNA: TGTGCCAGCAGTTTGCCTGACAGGGGTCATGTAGATGAGCAGTTCTTC
CDR3 protein: CASSLPDRGHVDEQFF
D gene: TRBD1
J gene: TRBJ2-1
clone size: .
V gene: TRBV28

CDR3 DNA: TGTGCCAGCAGCTTAATTGAGTTTAGCTCCTACGAGCAGTACTTC
CDR3 protein: CASSLIEFSSYEQYF
D gene: .
J gene: TRBJ2-7
clone size: .
V gene: TRBV11-2

CDR3 DNA: TGTGCCAGCAGTCTGACAGTCTTAAATTCACCCCTCCACTTT
CDR3 protein: CASSLTVLNSPLHF
D gene: .
J gene: TRBJ1-6
clone size: .
V gene: TRBV27

CDR3 DNA: TGCGCCAGCAGCCCCTTGGCGGCAGGGCACACTGAAGCTTTCTTT
CDR3 protein: CASSPLAAGHTEAFF
D gene: .
J gene: TRBJ1-1
clone size: .
V gene: TRBV5-1

CDR3 DNA: TGTGCCAGCAGCCAGACCACTAGCGGGAGGTCCACAGATACGCAGTATTTT
CDR3 protein: CASSQTTSGRSTDTQYF
D gene: TRBD2
J gene: TRBJ2-3
clone size: .
V gene: TRBV4-2

CDR3 DNA: TGTGCCAGCGAGAGGCTGCTTAACTATGGCTACACCTTC
CDR3 protein: CASERLLNYGYTF
D gene: .
J gene: TRBJ1-2
clone size: few
V gene: TRBV6-1

CDR3 DNA: TGTGCCAGCAGTTTAGATCAACCTATGGGCTACACCTTC
CDR3 protein: CASSLDQPMGYTF
D gene: .
J gene: TRBJ1-2
clone size: .
V gene: TRBV28

CDR3 DNA: TGTGCCAGCAGTTTATTGGGGACTAGCGGGAGAAACAATGAGCAGTTCTTC
CDR3 protein: CASSLLGTSGRNNEQFF
D gene: TRBD2
J gene: TRBJ2-1
clone size: once
V gene: TRBV27

CDR3 DNA: TGTGCCAGCAGTCCGTGGACAGGTACAGCTAACTATGGCTACACCTTC
CDR3 protein: CASSPWTGTANYGYTF
D gene: TRBD1
J gene: TRBJ1-2
clone size: .
V gene: TRBV27

CDR3 DNA: TGTGCCAGCAGTCGCCGGGGGGGGCCCCAGCATTTT
CDR3 protein: CASSRRGGPQHF
D gene: .
J gene: TRBJ1-5
clone size: .
V gene: TRBV28

CDR3 DNA: TGTGCCAGCAGTGGCGGACAGTTTAATGAAAAACTGTTTTTT
CDR3 protein: CASSGGQFNEKLFF
D gene: .
J gene: TRBJ1-4
clone size: .
V gene: TRBV6-5

CDR3 DNA: TGTGCCAGCAGTCGCGACAGGGGGTTAGACTATGGCTACACCTTC
CDR3 protein: CASSRDRGLDYGYTF
D gene: TRBD1
J gene: TRBJ1-2
clone size: .
V gene: TRBV28

CDR3 DNA: TGTGCCAGCAGTAAGACAGGGTCGGGCTATGGCTACACCTTC
CDR3 protein: CASSKTGSGYGYTF
D gene: TRBD1
J gene: TRBJ1-2
clone size: few
V gene: TRBV6-5

CDR3 DNA: TGTGCCTGGGCCCAGGGGGTAGGGGCGATCTATAATTCACCCCTCCACTTT
CDR3 protein: CAWAQGVGAIYNSPLHF
D gene: TRBD1
J gene: TRBJ1-6
clone size: once
V gene: TRBV30

CDR3 DNA: TGTGCCAGTAGTAATCCAGGCAGCTCCTACGAGCAGTACTTC
CDR3 protein: CASSNPGSSYEQYF
D gene: .
J gene: TRBJ2-7
clone size: .
V gene: TRBV19

CDR3 DNA: TGTGCCAGTAGTCTAATAGCGGGAGCCTACAATGAGCAGTTCTTC
CDR3 protein: CASSLIAGAYNEQFF
D gene: TRBD2
J gene: TRBJ2-1
clone size: .
V gene: TRBV19

CDR3 DNA: TGTGCCAGCAGCCGAGGACTAGCGGGGGGCACAGATACGCAGTATTTT
CDR3 protein: CASSRGLAGGTDTQYF
D gene: TRBD2
J gene: TRBJ2-3
clone size: .
V gene: TRBV7-9

CDR3 DNA: TGTGCCAGCAGTATGAAGCGGACGGCCAAAGCTTTCTTT
CDR3 protein: CASSMKRTAKAFF
D gene: .
J gene: TRBJ1-1
clone size: .
V gene: TRBV28

CDR3 DNA: TGTGCCAGCAGCTTAGATACATGGGACAGGGGCCTCAACTCCTACGAGCAGTACTTC
CDR3 protein: CASSLDTWDRGLNSYEQYF
D gene: TRBD1
J gene: TRBJ2-7
clone size: .
V gene: TRBV7-2

CDR3 DNA: TGTGCCAGCAGCTTCCGGGACAGCGGATCCTATGGCTACACCTTC
CDR3 protein: CASSFRDSGSYGYTF
D gene: TRBD1
J gene: TRBJ1-2
clone size: .
V gene: TRBV7-9

CDR3 DNA: TGTGCCAGATCTAAGGACAGGGGTTTTTTTCATGATGGCTACACCTTC
CDR3 protein: CARSKDRGFFHDGYTF
D gene: TRBD1
J gene: TRBJ1-2
clone size: .
V gene: TRBV11-3

CDR3 DNA: TGTGCCAGCAGTTATAGCGGTGGCGAAAATCAGCCCCAGCATTTT
CDR3 protein: CASSYSGGENQPQHF
D gene: .
J gene: TRBJ1-5
clone size: medium-sized
V gene: TRBV6-5

CDR3 DNA: TGTGCCAGTAGTGCTCAACAGGGAAGGGGTTATGGCTACACCTTC
CDR3 protein: CASSAQQGRGYGYTF
D gene: .
J gene: TRBJ1-2
clone size: once
V gene: TRBV19

CDR3 DNA: TGTGCCAGCAGCTCCAATCCCGGGACAGTGGTGAACACTGAAGCTTTCTTT
CDR3 protein: CASSSNPGTVVNTEAFF
D gene: TRBD1
J gene: TRBJ1-1
clone size: .
V gene: TRBV7-9

CDR3 DNA: TGCAGCCCTCTATTCTGGACAGGGGGAAATGAGCAGTTCTTC
CDR3 protein: CSPLFWTGGNEQFF
D gene: TRBD1
J gene: TRBJ2-1
clone size: .
V gene: TRBV29-1